The source of this TCR beta chain is a study of OX40 agonist ivuxolimab in advanced cancers. Points from the study as a whole: CD8+ T cells averaged more expanded clones than CD4+. Clonal expansion in partial responders at 0.1-3.0 mg/kg ranked among the lowest.

Data came from immunoSEQ multiplex PCR; TCRdb stores just in-frame clones and leaves some out. The top ten clones hold roughly 4.5% of a sample with tens of thousands of clones, 88% of them seen once. Note on this clone: Its antigen is unidentified.

Anyone with autoimmune disease history or systemic immunosuppression was excluded. The CDR3 has 13 amino acids. Germline V lookup: CDR1 MNHNS, CDR2 SASEGT. V was shortened by 6 bases and J by 0 bases, with 8 bases between the two germline ends. This TCR came from an adult with an advanced solid tumor such as melanoma, head and neck, liver or kidney cancer. Here the sequenced sample was CD4+ or CD8+ T cells sorted from blood, taken in a trial of the OX40 agonist ivuxolimab. This chain uses TRBV6-1 with TRBJ1-2; D possibly corresponds to TRBD1 (5 bases). The CDR3 coding sequence is TGTGCCAGCAGCGGACAATCTAACTATGGCTACACCTTC. Its protein product is CASSGQSNYGYTF.